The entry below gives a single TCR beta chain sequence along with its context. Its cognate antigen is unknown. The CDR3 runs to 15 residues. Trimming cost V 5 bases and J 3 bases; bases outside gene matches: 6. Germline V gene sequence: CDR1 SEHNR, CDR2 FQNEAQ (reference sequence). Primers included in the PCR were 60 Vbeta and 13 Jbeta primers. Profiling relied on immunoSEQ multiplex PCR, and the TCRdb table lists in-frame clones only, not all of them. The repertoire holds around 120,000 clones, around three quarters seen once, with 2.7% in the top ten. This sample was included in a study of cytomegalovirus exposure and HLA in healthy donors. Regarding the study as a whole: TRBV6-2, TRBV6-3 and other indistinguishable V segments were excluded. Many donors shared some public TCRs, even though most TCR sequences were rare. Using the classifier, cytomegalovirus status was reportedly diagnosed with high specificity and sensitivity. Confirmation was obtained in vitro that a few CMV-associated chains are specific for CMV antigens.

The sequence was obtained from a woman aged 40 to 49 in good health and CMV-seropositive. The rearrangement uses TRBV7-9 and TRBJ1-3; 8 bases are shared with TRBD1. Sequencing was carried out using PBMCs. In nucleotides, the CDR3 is TGTGCCAGCAGCCTGCAGGGGGCAGGTGGAAACACCATATATTTT. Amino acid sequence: CASSLQGAGGNTIYF.